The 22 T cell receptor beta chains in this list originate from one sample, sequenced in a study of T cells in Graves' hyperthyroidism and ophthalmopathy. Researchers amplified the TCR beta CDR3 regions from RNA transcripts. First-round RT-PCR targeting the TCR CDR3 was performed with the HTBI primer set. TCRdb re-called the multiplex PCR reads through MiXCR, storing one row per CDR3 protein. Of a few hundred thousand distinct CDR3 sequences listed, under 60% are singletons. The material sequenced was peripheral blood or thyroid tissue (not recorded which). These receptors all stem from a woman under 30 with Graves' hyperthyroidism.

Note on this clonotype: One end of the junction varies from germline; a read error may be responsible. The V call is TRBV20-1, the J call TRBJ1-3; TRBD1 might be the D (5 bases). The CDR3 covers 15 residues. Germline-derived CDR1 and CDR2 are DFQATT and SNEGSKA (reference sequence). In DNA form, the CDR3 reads TGCAGTGCTAGGAGCAGGGAATGGTCTGGAAACATCATATATTTT. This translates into CSARSREWSGNIIYF.

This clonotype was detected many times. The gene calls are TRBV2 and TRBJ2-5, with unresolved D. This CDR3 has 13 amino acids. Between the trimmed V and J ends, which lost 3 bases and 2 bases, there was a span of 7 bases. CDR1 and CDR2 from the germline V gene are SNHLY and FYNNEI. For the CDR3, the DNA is TGTGCCAGCAGTGATTCCCTGCAAGAGACCCAGTACTTC. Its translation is CASSDSLQETQYF. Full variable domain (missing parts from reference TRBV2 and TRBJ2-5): EPEVTQTPSHQVTQMGQEVILRCVPISNHLYFYWYRQILGQKVEFLVSFYNNEISEKSEIFDDQFSVERPDGSNFTLKIRSTKLEDSAMYFCASSDSLQETQYFGPGTRLLVL.

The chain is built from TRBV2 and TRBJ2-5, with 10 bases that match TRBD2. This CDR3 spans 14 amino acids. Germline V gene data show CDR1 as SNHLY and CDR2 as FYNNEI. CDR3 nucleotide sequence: TGTGCTACTGGGACTAGCGAGACTCAAGAGACCCAGTACTTC. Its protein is CATGTSETQETQYF.

CDR3 DNA sequence: TGTGCCATCAGTGCCTCCACAGATACGCAGTATTTT. Protein sequence: CAISASTDTQYF. The rearrangement joins TRBV10-3 to TRBJ2-3; D is unclear. V was trimmed by 4 bases and J by 2 bases, leaving 4 bases between them. The CDR3 runs 12 residues. Germline loops: CDR1 ENHRY, CDR2 SYGVKD.

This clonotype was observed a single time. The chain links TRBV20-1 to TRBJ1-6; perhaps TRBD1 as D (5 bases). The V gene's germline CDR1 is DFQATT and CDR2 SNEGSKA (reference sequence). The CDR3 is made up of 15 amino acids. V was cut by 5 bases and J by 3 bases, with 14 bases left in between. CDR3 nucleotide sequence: TGCAGTGCTGCCTCCGGGACGGACTATAATTCACCCCTCCACTTT. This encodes CSAASGTDYNSPLHF.

The CDR3 region has the DNA TGCAGCTTAGGGGCCGGGGGATTACTAGAGACCCAGTACTTC. Amino acid sequence: CSLGAGGLLETQYF. The rearrangement links TRBV29-1 to TRBJ2-5; D might be TRBD2 (6 bases). CDR1 is SQVTM and CDR2 is ANQGSEA in the germline V gene. The CDR3 length is 14 residues. The V end lost 8 bases, the J end lost 4 bases, and 20 bases lay between the germline ends.

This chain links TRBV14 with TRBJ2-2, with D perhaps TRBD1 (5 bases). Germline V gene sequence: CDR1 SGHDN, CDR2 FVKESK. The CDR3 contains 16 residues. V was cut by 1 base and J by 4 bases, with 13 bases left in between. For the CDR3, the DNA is TGTGCCAGCAGCCAAGGTACCCTAGGGGCCACCGGGGAGCTGTTTTTT. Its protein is CASSQGTLGATGELFF.

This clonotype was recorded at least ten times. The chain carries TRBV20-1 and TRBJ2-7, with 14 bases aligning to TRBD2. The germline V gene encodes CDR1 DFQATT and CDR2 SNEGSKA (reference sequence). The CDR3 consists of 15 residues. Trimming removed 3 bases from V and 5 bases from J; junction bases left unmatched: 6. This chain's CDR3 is CSASERLAGGDEQYF. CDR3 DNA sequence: TGCAGTGCTAGTGAAAGACTAGCGGGAGGGGACGAGCAGTACTTC.

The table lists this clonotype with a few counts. In DNA form, the CDR3 reads TGTGCCAGCAGCCAAGGAGGGGGACTGTTTTTT. This translates into CASSQGGGLFF. The V gene is TRBV7-2, the J gene TRBJ1-4; tentative D call: TRBD1 (6 bases). Trimming pared 5 bases from V and 13 bases from J, leaving 11 bases between. CDR1 and CDR2 (germline): SGHTA, FQGNSA. The CDR3 runs to 11 residues.

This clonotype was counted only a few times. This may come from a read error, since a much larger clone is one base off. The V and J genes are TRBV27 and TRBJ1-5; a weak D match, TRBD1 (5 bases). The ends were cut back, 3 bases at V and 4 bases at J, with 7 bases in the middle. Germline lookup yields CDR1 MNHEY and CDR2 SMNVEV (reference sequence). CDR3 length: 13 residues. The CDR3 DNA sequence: TGTGCCAGCAGTTTCAGGGTAAATCAGCCCCAGCATTTT. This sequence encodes CASSFRVNQPQHF.

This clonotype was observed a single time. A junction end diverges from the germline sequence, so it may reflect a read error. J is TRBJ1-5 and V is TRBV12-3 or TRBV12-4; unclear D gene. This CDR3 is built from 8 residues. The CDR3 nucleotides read TGTGCCAGCCAGCACCAGCATTTT. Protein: CASQHQHF.

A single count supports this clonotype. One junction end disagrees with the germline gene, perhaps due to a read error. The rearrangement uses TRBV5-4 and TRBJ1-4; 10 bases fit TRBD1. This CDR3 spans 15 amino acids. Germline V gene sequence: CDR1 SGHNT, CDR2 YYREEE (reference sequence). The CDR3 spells CASGLAGQGREKLFF. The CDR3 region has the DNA TGTGCCAGCGGCTTGGCGGGACAGGGGCGTGAAAAACTGTTTTTT. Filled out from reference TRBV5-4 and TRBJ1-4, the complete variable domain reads ETGVTQSPTHLIKTRGQQVTLRCSSQSGHNTVSWYQQALGQGPQFIFQYYREEENGRGNFPPRFSGLQFPNYSSELNVNALELDDSALYLCASGLAGQGREKLFFGSGTQLSVL.

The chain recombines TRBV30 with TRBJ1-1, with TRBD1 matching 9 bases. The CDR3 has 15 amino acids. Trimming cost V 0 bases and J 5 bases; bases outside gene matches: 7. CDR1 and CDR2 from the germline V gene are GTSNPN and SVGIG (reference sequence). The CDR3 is CAWSVHTGGKTEAFF. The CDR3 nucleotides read TGTGCCTGGAGTGTACATACAGGGGGCAAAACTGAAGCTTTCTTT.

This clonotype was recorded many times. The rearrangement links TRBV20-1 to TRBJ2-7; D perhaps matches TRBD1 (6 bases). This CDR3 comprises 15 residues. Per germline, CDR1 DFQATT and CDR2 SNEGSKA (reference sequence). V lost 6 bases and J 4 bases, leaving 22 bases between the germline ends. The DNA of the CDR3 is TGCAGTGCCACTAGTAGAGGCAGGGGCGGGTACGAGCAGTACTTC. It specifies CSATSRGRGGYEQYF.

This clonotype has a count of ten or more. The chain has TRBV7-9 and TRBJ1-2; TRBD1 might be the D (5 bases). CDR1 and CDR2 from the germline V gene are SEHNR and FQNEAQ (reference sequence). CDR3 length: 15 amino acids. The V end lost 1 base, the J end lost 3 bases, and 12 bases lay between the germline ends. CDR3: CASSLEGQTHYGYTF. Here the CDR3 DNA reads TGTGCCAGCAGCTTAGAGGGGCAAACGCACTATGGCTACACCTTC.

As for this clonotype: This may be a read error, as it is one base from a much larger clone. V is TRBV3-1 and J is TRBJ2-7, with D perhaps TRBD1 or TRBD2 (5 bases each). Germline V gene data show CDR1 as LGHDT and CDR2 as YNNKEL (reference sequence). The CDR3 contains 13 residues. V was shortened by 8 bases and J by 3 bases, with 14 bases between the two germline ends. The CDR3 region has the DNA TGTGCCAGCGGCCCGGGACCGAACTACGAGCAGTACTTC. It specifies CASGPGPNYEQYF.

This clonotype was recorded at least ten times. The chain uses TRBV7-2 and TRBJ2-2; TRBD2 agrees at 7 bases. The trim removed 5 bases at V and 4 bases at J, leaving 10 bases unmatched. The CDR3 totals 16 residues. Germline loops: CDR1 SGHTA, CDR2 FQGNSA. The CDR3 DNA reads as TGTGCCAGCAGCCCACAGGCGGGGGTTCGCACCGGGGAGCTGTTTTTT. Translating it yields CASSPQAGVRTGELFF.

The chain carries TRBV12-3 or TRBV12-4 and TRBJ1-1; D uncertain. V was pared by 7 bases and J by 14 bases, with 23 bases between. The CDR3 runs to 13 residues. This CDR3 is CASIRTSRNEQFF. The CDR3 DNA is TGTGCCAGCATTCGGACTAGTCGCAATGAGCAGTTCTTT.

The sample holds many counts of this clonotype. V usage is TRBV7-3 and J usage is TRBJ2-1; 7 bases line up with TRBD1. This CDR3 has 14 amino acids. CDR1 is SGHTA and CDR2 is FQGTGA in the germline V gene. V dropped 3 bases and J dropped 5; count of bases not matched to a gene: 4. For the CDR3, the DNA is TGTGCCAGCAGCTTGGGACAGTCCCACAATGAGCAGTTCTTC. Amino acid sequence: CASSLGQSHNEQFF.

The DNA for the CDR3 is TGTGCCACCAGCAGTTACGGGGACACTGAAGCTTTCTTT. As protein: CATSSYGDTEAFF. V is TRBV15 and J is TRBJ1-1; D ambiguous. Germline V gene lookup returns CDR1 LNHNV and CDR2 YYDKDF (reference sequence). Trimming stripped 3 bases from V and 3 bases from J, with 8 bases between. This CDR3 contains 13 residues.

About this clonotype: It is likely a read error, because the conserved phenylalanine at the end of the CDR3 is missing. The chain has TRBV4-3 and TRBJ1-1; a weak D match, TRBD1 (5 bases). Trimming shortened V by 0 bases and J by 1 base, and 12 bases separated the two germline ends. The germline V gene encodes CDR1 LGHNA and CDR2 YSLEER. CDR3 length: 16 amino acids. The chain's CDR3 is CASSQDMGLGNTEAFS. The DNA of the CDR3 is TGCGCCAGCAGCCAAGATATGGGGCTAGGGAACACTGAAGCTTTCTCT.

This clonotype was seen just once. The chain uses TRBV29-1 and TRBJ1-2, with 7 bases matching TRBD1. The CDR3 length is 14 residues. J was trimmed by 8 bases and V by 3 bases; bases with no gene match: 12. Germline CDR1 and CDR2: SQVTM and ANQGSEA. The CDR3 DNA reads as TGCAGCGTTGAGACAGGGAACCTTCGAGGGGGCTACACCTTC. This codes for CSVETGNLRGGYTF.